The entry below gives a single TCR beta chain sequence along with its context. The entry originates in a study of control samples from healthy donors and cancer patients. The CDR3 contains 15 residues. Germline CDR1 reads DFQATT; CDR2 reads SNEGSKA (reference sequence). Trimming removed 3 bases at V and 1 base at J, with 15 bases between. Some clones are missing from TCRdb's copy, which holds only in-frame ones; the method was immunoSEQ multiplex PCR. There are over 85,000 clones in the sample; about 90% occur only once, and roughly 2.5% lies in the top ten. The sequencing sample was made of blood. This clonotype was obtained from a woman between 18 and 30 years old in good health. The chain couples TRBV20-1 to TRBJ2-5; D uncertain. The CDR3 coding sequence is TGCAGTGCTAGTTTATTGTCAATCATCCAAGAGACCCAGTACTTC. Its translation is CSASLLSIIQETQYF.